The 28 T cell receptor beta chains listed next were all sequenced from one sample in a study of blood T cells in healthy people across ages. Combining a sample-barcoded 5' primer with a J-beta primer mix, a second PCR ran for roughly 6 to 12 cycles. TCRdb itself ran the 5' RACE reads through MiXCR, one entry per CDR3 protein. The sample includes about 570,000 distinct CDR3 sequences, 27% of them seen just once. Source material: blood. The receptors come from a woman aged 70-85 years in good health.

This clonotype was recorded a few times. The chain employs TRBV7-9 and TRBJ2-3; D unclear. Germline CDR1 is SEHNR and CDR2 is FQNEAQ (reference sequence). Trimming shortened V by 5 bases and J by 4 bases, and 7 bases separated the two germline ends. The CDR3 is made up of 12 amino acids. The CDR3 loop reads CASSQLPDTQYF. The CDR3 nucleotides are TGTGCCAGCAGCCAACTCCCAGATACGCAGTATTTT.

The rearrangement links TRBV5-1 to TRBJ1-2; D is ambiguous. CDR1 is SGHRS and CDR2 is YFSETQ in the germline V gene. CDR3 size: 14 residues. Trimming took 6 bases from V and 0 from J, leaving 12 bases between them. CDR3 sequence: CASTLMGSNYGYTF. CDR3 nucleotides: TGCGCCAGCACCTTAATGGGGTCTAACTATGGCTACACCTTC.

This clonotype has just a few counts. The rearrangement links TRBV12-3 or TRBV12-4 to TRBJ2-5; tentatively, D is TRBD1 (7 bases). This CDR3 has 14 residues. The V gene lost 5 bases and the J gene lost 5 bases, with 15 bases spanning the gap. This CDR3 is CASSLPGGRETQYF. Written as DNA, the CDR3 is TGTGCCAGCAGTCTCCCAGGGGGGCGGGAGACCCAGTACTTC.

The genes are TRBV12-3 or TRBV12-4 and TRBJ2-5; no clear D gene. Gene TRBJ2-1 matches the end of the DNA better, so the J call may be wrong. The CDR3 has 13 amino acids. CDR3 nucleotides: TGTGCCAGCAGTTCATTTAGTTTCAATGAGCAGTTCTTC. Its protein is CASSSFSFNEQFF.

This chain joins TRBV20-1 and TRBJ1-2; D is unclear. V lost 2 bases, J lost 0 bases, and 7 bases lay in between. The germline gives CDR1 DFQATT, CDR2 SNEGSKA (reference sequence). This CDR3 is built from 13 residues. Written as DNA, the CDR3 is TGCAGTGCTAGATCACAAGCTAACTATGGCTACACCTTC. This codes for CSARSQANYGYTF.

This clonotype was seen only a few times. The J gene is TRBJ2-5, the V gene TRBV4-3; D is ambiguous. There are 14 residues in the CDR3. Trimming removed 1 base from V and 5 bases from J, with 11 bases in between. Per the germline V gene, CDR1 is LGHNA and CDR2 is YSLEER. CDR3 loop: CASSQVGGPETQYF. CDR3 bases: TGCGCCAGCAGCCAAGTTGGTGGGCCGGAGACCCAGTACTTC.

The CDR3 sequence is CSAKERGGLAEKLFF. The CDR3 DNA reads TGCAGTGCTAAGGAACGTGGGGGGTTGGCTGAAAAACTGTTTTTT. The V gene is TRBV20-1, the J gene TRBJ1-4, with a weak D call TRBD1 (5 bases). The CDR3 spans 15 residues. The germline CDR1 and CDR2 sequences are DFQATT and SNEGSKA (reference sequence). The V end lost 4 bases, the J end lost 7 bases, and 19 bases lay between the germline ends.

This clonotype came up a few times. This sequence joins TRBV7-3 and TRBJ1-1; possibly TRBD1 for D (6 bases). V was clipped by 1 base and J by 3 bases, with 9 bases between them. The CDR3 is 14 residues long. Germline V gene sequence: CDR1 SGHTA, CDR2 FQGTGA. CDR3: CASSLNPGDTEAFF. For the CDR3, the DNA is TGTGCCAGCAGCTTAAATCCAGGGGACACTGAAGCTTTCTTT.

At least ten counts were recorded for this clonotype. The chain couples TRBV10-3 to TRBJ2-2, with 8 bases that match TRBD2. V gave up 6 bases and J gave up 5 bases; unmatched junction bases: 2. Germline loops: CDR1 ENHRY, CDR2 SYGVKD. The length of the CDR3 is 13 residues. The CDR3 nucleotides read TGTGCCATCAGAAGCGGGGGAACCGGGGAGCTGTTTTTT. It translates to CAIRSGGTGELFF.

Of note for this clonotype: At one of its ends the junction is not consistent with the germline gene, which may arise from a read error. V usage is TRBV13 and J usage is TRBJ2-5; the match to TRBD2 covers 7 bases. This CDR3 region has 16 residues. Germline loops: CDR1 PRHDT, CDR2 FYEKMQ (reference sequence). The chain's CDR3 is CASSFRQRGRQETQYF. DNA of the CDR3: TGTGCCAGCAGCTTTCGACAGCGGGGTCGTCAAGAGACTCAGTACTTC.

This rearrangement joins TRBV12-3 or TRBV12-4 to TRBJ1-4, with 8 nucleotides matching TRBD1. The CDR3 extends over 14 amino acids. After removal of 7 bases from V and 7 bases from J, the junction contained 8 bases not matched to a gene. CDR3 sequence: CASNPQGEGEKLFF. DNA for the CDR3: TGTGCCAGCAATCCACAGGGGGAAGGTGAAAAACTGTTTTTT.

Points on this clonotype: This may be a read error: a much more frequent sequence differs by one nucleotide. This chain's CDR3 is CASSWVGPVSYEQYF. As DNA, the CDR3 is TGTGCCAGCAGCTGGGTGGGGCCCGTCTCCTACGAGCAGTACTTC. The chain combines TRBV5-6 with TRBJ2-7, with D maybe TRBD1 (5 bases). The CDR3 has 15 amino acids. Germline lookup yields CDR1 SGHDT and CDR2 YYEEEE. V was trimmed by 3 bases and J by 0 bases, leaving 13 bases between them.

This clonotype was observed a handful of times. The chain recombines TRBV5-1 with TRBJ2-7; a possible D gene is TRBD1 (6 bases). Trimming stripped 6 bases from V and 2 bases from J, with 12 bases between. Germline assignment: CDR1 SGHRS and CDR2 YFSETQ. The CDR3 spans 13 residues. CDR3 loop: CASTWDTPYEQYF. CDR3 DNA: TGCGCCAGCACTTGGGACACCCCCTACGAGCAGTACTTC. Full variable domain (rest looked up from reference TRBV5-1 and TRBJ2-7): KAGVTQTPRYLIKTRGQQVTLSCSPISGHRSVSWYQQTPGQGLQFLFEYFSETQRNKGNFPGRFSGRQFSNSRSEMNVSTLELGDSALYLCASTWDTPYEQYFGPGTRLTVT.

This CDR3 is CASSQNTDTQYF. The DNA for the CDR3 is TGTGCCAGCAGCCAGAACACAGATACGCAGTATTTT. The chain links TRBV3-1 to TRBJ2-3; no clear D gene. Deletions cut 3 bases from V and 2 bases from J, with 3 bases between. Germline V gene sequence: CDR1 LGHDT, CDR2 YNNKEL (reference sequence). The CDR3 runs 12 residues.

The gene calls are TRBV5-1 and TRBJ2-3; TRBD1 might be the D (6 bases). CDR3 size: 14 residues. Germline V lookup: CDR1 SGHRS, CDR2 YFSETQ. The germline V and J ends were trimmed by 3 bases and 7 bases, with 15 bases remaining between them. CDR3 DNA sequence: TGCGCCAGCAGCTACACAGGGTATGAAAATACGCAGTATTTT. Translation gives CASSYTGYENTQYF.

This clonotype occurred a few times. CDR3 sequence reads: CASSQSGAYEQYF. The CDR3 coding sequence is TGCGCCAGCAGCCAATCAGGGGCGTACGAGCAGTACTTC. The V gene is TRBV4-1, the J gene TRBJ2-7, with D perhaps matching TRBD1 (6 bases). The CDR3 is 13 amino acids. Trimming removed 2 bases at V and 4 bases at J, with 9 bases between. From germline, CDR1 is MGHRA and CDR2 YSYEKL.

This chain connects TRBV6-6 to TRBJ1-1; 8 bases fit TRBD1. CDR3 size: 15 residues. Germline CDR1 reads MNHNY; CDR2 reads SVGAGI (reference sequence). With 4 bases clipped from V and 3 bases from J, the junction kept 7 bases outside the gene matches. The CDR3: CASSSSGQVDTEAFF. CDR3 sequence (DNA): TGTGCCAGCAGTTCCTCGGGACAGGTTGACACTGAAGCTTTCTTT.

The chain uses TRBV20-1 and TRBJ2-7; 7 bases line up with TRBD2. The CDR3 has 13 amino acids. The junction had 5 bases not matched to a gene; V was cut back by 3 bases and J by 3 bases. The germline V gene encodes CDR1 DFQATT and CDR2 SNEGSKA (reference sequence). DNA for the CDR3: TGCAGTGCTAGGGGGGGGTTTCACTACGAGCAGTACTTC. It is translated as CSARGGFHYEQYF.

Only a few counts were recorded for this clonotype. V is TRBV4-2 and J is TRBJ2-4; D remains ambiguous. Germline assignment: CDR1 LGHNA and CDR2 YNFKEQ. The V end was cut by 0 bases, the J end by 0 bases, with 15 bases between. This CDR3 comprises 18 residues. This CDR3 reads CASSQDRSAELAKNIQYF. CDR3 nucleotide sequence: TGTGCCAGCAGCCAAGATCGAAGTGCGGAACTAGCCAAAAACATTCAGTACTTC.

The chain recombines TRBV6-2 or TRBV6-3 with TRBJ1-5, with TRBD1 identical over 8 bases. Trimming cost V 4 bases and J 6 bases; bases outside gene matches: 11. The length of the CDR3 is 16 residues. Germline CDR1 reads MNHEY; CDR2 reads SVGEGT. CDR3 nucleotide sequence: TGTGCCAGCAGTTCCAGGGGGCGCGAAATGGGTCAGCCCCAGCATTTT. This sequence encodes CASSSRGREMGQPQHF.

This clonotype was detected ten times or more. The J gene is TRBJ2-1, the V gene TRBV11-2, with 9 bases fitting TRBD1. Trimming cost V 5 bases and J 5 bases; bases outside gene matches: 4. The germline CDR1 and CDR2 sequences are SGHAT and FQNNGV. The CDR3 loop spans 14 amino acids. CDR3 amino acids: CASSPRTGDNEQFF. The CDR3 region has the DNA TGTGCCAGCAGCCCCAGGACAGGGGACAATGAGCAGTTCTTC.

The chain employs TRBV14 and TRBJ2-5, with D maybe TRBD2 (5 bases). V was pared by 1 base and J by 7 bases, with 13 bases between. Germline V CDR1 and CDR2: SGHDN, FVKESK. The CDR3 sequence is 14 residues long. In DNA form, the CDR3 reads TGTGCCAGCAGCCAAGCTAGCCTACTAGGGACCCAGTACTTC. Its translation: CASSQASLLGTQYF.

The V call is TRBV21-1, the J call TRBJ1-5. TRBV21-1 has pseudogene status. This CDR3 region has 15 residues. CDR3 amino acids: CASSKSREGNQPQHF. CDR3 nucleotides: TGTGCCAGCAGCAAATCTAGGGAGGGGAATCAGCCCCAGCATTTT.

The chain recombines TRBV20-1 with TRBJ2-7; D remains unclear. V was trimmed by 6 bases and J by 7 bases, leaving 19 bases between them. The germline gives CDR1 DFQATT, CDR2 SNEGSKA (reference sequence). This CDR3 spans 13 amino acids. The CDR3 region is CSAPGPARLEQYF. CDR3 coding DNA: TGCAGTGCCCCCGGGCCTGCAAGGTTGGAGCAGTACTTC.

The chain links TRBV12-3 or TRBV12-4 to TRBJ2-6, with 10 bases matching TRBD1. The CDR3 contains 17 residues. V was clipped by 6 bases and J by 2 bases; unmatched bases: 7. The CDR3 is CASSRTGGTTGANVLTF. For the CDR3, the DNA is TGTGCCAGCAGCCGGACAGGGGGGACAACTGGGGCCAACGTCCTGACTTTC.

Regarding this clonotype: It is likely a read error, because the conserved phenylalanine at the end of the CDR3 is missing. The chain links TRBV7-2 to TRBJ2-5; possibly TRBD2 for D (5 bases). The end of the DNA aligns better with TRBJ2-7, so the J call may be wrong. Germline loops: CDR1 SGHTA, CDR2 FQGNSA. The length of the CDR3 is 16 residues. CDR3 coding DNA: TGTGCCAGCAGCTTTCACAGTGAGGGAATTCGTTACGAGCAGTACATC. Translated, it gives CASSFHSEGIRYEQYI.

The chain is built from TRBV7-2 and TRBJ2-2; 7 bases map to TRBD2. The CDR3 consists of 16 residues. Germline V gene data show CDR1 as SGHTA and CDR2 as FQGNSA. With 5 bases clipped from V and 4 bases from J, the junction kept 10 bases outside the gene matches. The CDR3 bases are TGTGCCAGCAGCGGAGGGGTAGCGGGCGGCACCGGGGAGCTGTTTTTT. Translating gives CASSGGVAGGTGELFF.

This rearrangement joins TRBV7-2 to TRBJ1-1; D gene ambiguous. CDR1 and CDR2 from the germline V gene are SGHTA and FQGNSA. V lost 5 bases to trimming and J lost 1 base, with 8 bases between them. This CDR3 has 13 amino acids. CDR3 region: CASSAQRNTEAFF. CDR3 nucleotide sequence: TGTGCCAGCAGCGCCCAGCGGAACACTGAAGCTTTCTTT.